This paragraph covers one T cell receptor (beta chain) sequence. This clonotype was detected many times. What this receptor recognizes is not known. No per-base quality is available; no much larger clone lies one base away. Based on the germline V gene (reference sequence), the CDR1 and CDR2 sequences are DFQATT and SNEGSKA. Trimming at the junction amounts to 5 bases on V and 4 bases on J, and the germline ends lie 15 bases apart. From the cysteine through the phenylalanine, the CDR3 covers 14 amino acids. The DNA shown is the 42-base CDR3, in frame from base 1. A patient counted as having stable Graves' hyperthyroidism if no progression to ophthalmopathy occurred over 18 months of follow-up. Hyperthyroidism patients were aged 18 to 65 years and newly diagnosed, with disease duration of less than 2 months. The study excluded patients with uncontrolled infections, other autoimmune diseases, pregnancy or lactation. Diagnoses were established on the basis of clinical symptoms, serum thyroxine and TRAb, thyroid ultrasound, and orbital computed tomography. PBMCs were isolated from approximately 10 ml of fresh peripheral blood by Ficoll-Paque density gradient centrifugation. Total RNA was extracted using Trizol reagent, and RNA quality was assessed on an Agilent 2100 Bioanalyzer.

The entry originates in a study of T cells in Graves' hyperthyroidism and ophthalmopathy (dated by TCRdb to about 2019). Regarding the complete study: Peripheral blood samples were taken at initial diagnosis, before any treatment was given. To identify TCR V-J signatures that set the groups apart, the researchers used a discovery cohort of 100 patients, made up of 43 with Graves' ophthalmopathy and about 55 with stable Graves' hyperthyroidism. Prospective prediction of ophthalmopathy was tested in an independent validation cohort of approximately 18 hyperthyroidism patients and 15 to 17 patients who later progressed to ophthalmopathy. For training and testing, the approximately 92 patients in the discovery cohort were randomly divided in a 7:3 ratio. The study also compared thyroid tissue and blood T-cell repertoires from over 5 Graves' hyperthyroidism patients. Following sampling, methimazole starting at 30 mg daily was given to hyperthyroidism patients, and high-dose intravenous methylprednisolone was given to ophthalmopathy patients. The paper reports TCR Vbeta CDR3 sequencing of some 140 peripheral blood samples: approximately 43 ophthalmopathy, 70 to 85 hyperthyroidism and 17 progressor patients.

Amplification of TCR beta CDR3 regions was carried out from RNA transcripts. A first-round RT-PCR of the TCR CDR3 used the HTBI primer set with the Qiagen OneStep RT-PCR kit. Libraries were constructed in a second round of multiplex PCR, after which size selection and purification were carried out. Paired-end sequencing of the libraries was performed with 100 bp reads on an Illumina HiSeq2000. Regarding the original processing steps: Raw data were processed with SOAPnuke, discarding reads with adapters, uncalled bases, mean Phred below 15, or no exact constant-primer or identifier match. High-quality paired reads were merged using COPE v1.2.5, and each unique nucleotide sequence was defined as a clonotype. MiTCR v1.1 was used to align clonotypes to the IMGT TRBV, TRBD and TRBJ reference segments. The analysis included only V-J combinations with a frequency above 0.0001, which together covered approximately 99% of the repertoires. A TCS score was defined as the ratio of F50 (clonal expansion) to E x V (chaos), with BLOSUM62-based TCRdist applied between CDR3 peptides within each V-J. Welch's t-statistics and random forest reduced roughly 500 V-J features to 10 to 15, which were used in a naive Bayes classifier (R e1071). In-frame beta chains were kept once TCRdb had trimmed the public reads at Q25 with fastp and called clones with MiXCR. CDR3 protein sequences are deduplicated, and each keeps its most common genes and DNA. What appears here as the V and J calls and clone size reflects TCRdb's work, not the paper's. In all, the sample holds 340,000 or so distinct CDR3 sequences, and 15% to 20% of those were seen once. The top ten hold around 34% of the sample.

Overall study results and their limits: Most expanded thyroid clonotypes (frequency above 0.001) were also detected in blood, suggesting blood repertoires may reflect thyroid immune responses. Ophthalmopathy was separated from stable hyperthyroidism by a 13 V-J signature model, with around 90% sensitivity and roughly 81% specificity obtained in cross-validation and 80%/75% obtained in testing. No statistical method was used to set the sample size in advance, and investigators knew the group allocation. In validation, the model predicted progression to ophthalmopathy with about 71% sensitivity and around 72% specificity, a median of approximately 6.5 months before onset.

The TCR sequence derives from a man aged 25 to 45 with Graves' hyperthyroidism. Sample: blood. Rearrangement joined TRBV20-1 to TRBJ1-5; the D gene lacks a confident call. In nucleotide form, the sequence is TGCAGTGCTTCCGACGGAGGTGGGAATCAGCCCCAGCATTTT. This gives the protein CSASDGGGNQPQHF.